The rows below give T cell receptor beta chains drawn from one sample of a study of patients and donors after allogeneic stem cell transplantation. TCRdb re-called the RT-PCR reads through MiXCR, storing one row per CDR3 protein. Seen here are about 960,000 distinct CDR3 sequences, under 20% observed once, and the top ten hold 5% to 7.5%. The specimen was blood, either unsorted or a sorted T cell fraction (not recorded which). The receptors here all came from a human donor who was either an allogeneic HSCT recipient or a stem cell or donor lymphocyte infusion donor (not recorded which). It is not recorded whose cells these are; they may come from a transplant donor. Each CDR3 is given with its conserved first and last residue. The D gene is left open where the match is weak. Rows may omit the clone size; those that give it use once, few, many or a size class.

CDR3 | DNA | size | J | D | V
CASSLEALETQYF | TGTGCCAGCAGCTTAGAAGCTCTCGAGACCCAGTACTTC | NA | TRBJ2-5 | NA | TRBV7-8
CSAIRDRAYEQYF | TGCAGTGCTATCCGGGACAGGGCCTACGAGCAGTACTTC | NA | TRBJ2-7 | TRBD1 | TRBV20-1
CARRPTGQRRPQHF | TGTGCCAGACGACCGACAGGTCAGCGTCGGCCCCAGCATTTT | NA | TRBJ1-5 | NA | TRBV6-8
CATSDPGLAGVADTQYF | TGTGCCACCAGTGATCCCGGACTAGCGGGAGTCGCAGATACGCAGTATTTT | few | TRBJ2-3 | TRBD2 | TRBV24-1
CASSQTHDPRDEQFF | TGTGCCAGCAGCCAAACTCATGATCCACGGGATGAGCAGTTCTTC | many | TRBJ2-1 | NA | TRBV4-2
CASSQSAPYEQYF | TGCGCCAGCAGCCAATCCGCGCCCTACGAGCAGTACTTC | NA | TRBJ2-7 | NA | TRBV4-1
CATRQKNTDTQYF | TGTGCCACCCGACAGAAAAACACAGATACGCAGTATTTT | NA | TRBJ2-3 | NA | TRBV18
CASSLSPETGLGYTF | TGTGCCAGCAGTTTATCCCCTGAGACAGGGTTAGGCTACACCTTC | few | TRBJ1-2 | TRBD1 | TRBV12-3/TRBV12-4
CASSGYGLITDTQYF | TGTGCCAGCAGCGGCTACGGACTGATCACAGATACGCAGTATTTT | few | TRBJ2-3 | NA | TRBV9
CASSYTGTSGNNEQFF | TGTGCCAGCAGCTATACCGGGACTAGCGGAAACAATGAGCAGTTCTTC | NA | TRBJ2-1 | TRBD2 | TRBV7-9
CSARQQGALPYEQYF | TGCAGTGCTAGACAGCAGGGCGCCCTACCTTACGAGCAGTACTTC | few | TRBJ2-7 | NA | TRBV20-1